Listed here is a single TCR beta chain. The target antigen is unknown. This CDR3 region has 14 residues. V lost 4 bases, J lost 2 bases, and 12 bases lay in between. Germline CDR1 reads MDHEN; CDR2 reads SYDVKM. The data stem from a study of cytomegalovirus exposure and HLA in healthy donors. PCR employed 60 Vbeta and 13 Jbeta primers. Produced via immunoSEQ multiplex PCR; TCRdb's table is partial and in-frame only. This table has approximately 150,000 clones, roughly two thirds appearing once. Study findings and constraints: Later analysis identified several of the most significant clusters that appeared linked to common viral pathogens.

The chain recombines TRBV28 with TRBJ2-7, with D perhaps TRBD1 (6 bases). This TCR was recovered from a woman aged 25 to 39 in good health and CMV-seronegative. Sequences were obtained from PBMCs. The CDR3 DNA sequence: TGTGCCAGCAGTTCCTCCGGGACACCCTACGAGCAGTACTTC. It yields the protein CASSSSGTPYEQYF.